The present TCR beta chain was sequenced within a study of T cell repertoires in cytomegalovirus infection. Whole-study findings and limits: The cumulative frequency of public TCR beta families distinguished individuals who carried CMV together with the relevant HLA.

In TCRdb, the reads were re-called with MiXCR into one record per CDR3 protein. The table includes about 490,000 distinct CDR3 sequences, less than 30% detected once. As concerns this clonotype: Its matching antigen is unknown. One base away lies a much larger clone, so this may be a sequencing read error.

CDR1 is SGHTA and CDR2 is FQGNSA in the germline V gene. The CDR3 is 15 residues long. The TCR comes from a human donor in good health (CMV status not recorded). Some clones in this sample may be carry-over from other donors' samples. The sequenced material came from PBMCs. The chain has TRBV7-2 and TRBJ2-5; D possibly corresponds to TRBD1 (6 bases). Here the CDR3 reads CASSPEWGQRESQYF. CDR3 DNA: TGTGCCAGCAGCCCCGAATGGGGGCAGAGAGAGTCCCAGTACTTC. Drawing the rest from reference TRBV7-2 and TRBJ2-5, the complete variable domain is GAGVSQSPSNKVTEKGKDVELRCDPISGHTALYWYRQSLGQGLEFLIYFQGNSAPDKSGLPSDRFSAERTGGSVSTLTIQRTQQEDSAVYLCASSPEWGQRESQYFGPGTRLLVL.